This T cell receptor beta chain was sequenced for a study of T cells expressing NK-cell markers. Study results and limitations: In 5 to 7 donors, dominant NKG2C+ clonotypes were roughly 1.0-8% of CD8+ T cells.

In the case of this clonotype: Its target is unknown.

With the 5' RACE reads reprocessed, TCRdb shows one record per CDR3 protein and no DNA. This sample's table has under 600,000 distinct CDR3 sequences. CDR1 is MGHRA, CDR2 YSYEKL, per germline. This CDR3 spans 15 amino acids. Sequenced sample: blood T cells: a sorted CD56 or NKG2C T cell subset, CD4+ or CD8+ T cells, or bulk PBMC T cells (not recorded which). The clonotype originates from a woman in her forties or fifties in good health. The genes are TRBV4-1 and TRBJ1-1. The CDR3 protein is CASSQDRAANTEAFF.